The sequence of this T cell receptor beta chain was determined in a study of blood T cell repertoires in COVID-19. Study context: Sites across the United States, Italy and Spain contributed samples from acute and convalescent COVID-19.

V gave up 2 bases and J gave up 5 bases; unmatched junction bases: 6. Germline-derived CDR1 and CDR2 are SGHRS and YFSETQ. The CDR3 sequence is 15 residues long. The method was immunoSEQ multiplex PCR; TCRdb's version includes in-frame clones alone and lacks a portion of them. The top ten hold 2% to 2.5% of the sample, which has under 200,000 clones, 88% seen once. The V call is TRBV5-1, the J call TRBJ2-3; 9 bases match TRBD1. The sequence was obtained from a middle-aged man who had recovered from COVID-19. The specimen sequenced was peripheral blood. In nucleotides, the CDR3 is TGCGCCAGCAGCTTACACGGACAGGGGATAGATACGCAGTATTTT. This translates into CASSLHGQGIDTQYF.